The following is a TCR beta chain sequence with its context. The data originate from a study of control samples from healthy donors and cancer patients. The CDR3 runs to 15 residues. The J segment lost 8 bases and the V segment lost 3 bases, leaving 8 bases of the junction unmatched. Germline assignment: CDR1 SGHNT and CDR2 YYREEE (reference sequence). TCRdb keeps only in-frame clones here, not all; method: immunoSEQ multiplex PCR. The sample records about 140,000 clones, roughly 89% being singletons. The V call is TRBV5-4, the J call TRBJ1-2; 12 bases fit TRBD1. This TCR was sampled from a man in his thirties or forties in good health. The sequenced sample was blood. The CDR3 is CASSSPGQGAAGYTF. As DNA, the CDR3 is TGTGCCAGCAGCTCCCCGGGACAGGGGGCAGCGGGCTACACCTTC. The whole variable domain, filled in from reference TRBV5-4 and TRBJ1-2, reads ETGVTQSPTHLIKTRGQQVTLRCSSQSGHNTVSWYQQALGQGPQFIFQYYREEENGRGNFPPRFSGLQFPNYSSELNVNALELDDSALYLCASSSPGQGAAGYTFGSGTRLTVV.